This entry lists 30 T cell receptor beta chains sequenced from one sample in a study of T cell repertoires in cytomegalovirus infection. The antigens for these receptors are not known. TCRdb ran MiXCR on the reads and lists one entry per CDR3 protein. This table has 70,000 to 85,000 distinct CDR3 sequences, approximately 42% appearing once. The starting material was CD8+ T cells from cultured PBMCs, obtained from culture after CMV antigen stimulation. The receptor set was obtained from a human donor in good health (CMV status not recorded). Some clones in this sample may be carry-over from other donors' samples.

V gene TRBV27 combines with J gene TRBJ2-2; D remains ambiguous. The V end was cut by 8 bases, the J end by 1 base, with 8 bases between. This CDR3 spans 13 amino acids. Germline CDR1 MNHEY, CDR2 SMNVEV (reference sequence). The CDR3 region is CASRRENTGELFF. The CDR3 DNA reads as TGTGCCAGCCGGAGAGAGAACACCGGGGAGCTGTTTTTT.

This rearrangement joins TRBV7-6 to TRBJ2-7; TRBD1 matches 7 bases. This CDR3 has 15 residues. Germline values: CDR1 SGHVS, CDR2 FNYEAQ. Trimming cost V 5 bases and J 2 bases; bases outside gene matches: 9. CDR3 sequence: CASSLSGTEAYEQYF. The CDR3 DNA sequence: TGTGCCAGCAGCCTTTCCGGGACAGAGGCCTACGAGCAGTACTTC. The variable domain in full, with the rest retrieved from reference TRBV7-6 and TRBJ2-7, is GAGVSQSPRYKVTKRGQDVALRCDPISGHVSLYWYRQALGQGPEFLTYFNYEAQQDKSGLPNDRFSAERPEGSISTLTIQRTEQRDSAMYRCASSLSGTEAYEQYFGPGTRLTVT.

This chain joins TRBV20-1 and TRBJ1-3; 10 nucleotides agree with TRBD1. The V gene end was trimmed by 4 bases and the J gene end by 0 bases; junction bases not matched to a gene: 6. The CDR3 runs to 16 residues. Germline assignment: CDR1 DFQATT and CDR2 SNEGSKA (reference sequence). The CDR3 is CSATGQGPNSGNTIYF. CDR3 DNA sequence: TGCAGTGCTACGGGACAGGGGCCCAACTCTGGAAACACCATATATTTT.

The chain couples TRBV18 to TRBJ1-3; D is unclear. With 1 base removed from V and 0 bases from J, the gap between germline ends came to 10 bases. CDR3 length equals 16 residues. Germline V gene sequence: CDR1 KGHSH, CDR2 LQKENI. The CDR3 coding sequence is TGTGCCAGCTCACCACTAAAGGGCCGCTCTGGAAACACCATATATTTT. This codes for CASSPLKGRSGNTIYF. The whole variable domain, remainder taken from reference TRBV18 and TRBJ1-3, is NAGVMQNPRHLVRRRGQEARLRCSPMKGHSHVYWYRQLPEEGLKFMVYLQKENIIDESGMPKERFSAEFPKEGPSILRIQQVVRGDSAAYFCASSPLKGRSGNTIYFGEGSWLTVV.

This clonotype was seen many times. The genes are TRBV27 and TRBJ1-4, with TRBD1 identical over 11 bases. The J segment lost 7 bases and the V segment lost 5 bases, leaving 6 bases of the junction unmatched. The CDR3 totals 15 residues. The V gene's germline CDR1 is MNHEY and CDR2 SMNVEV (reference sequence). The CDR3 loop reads CASSRWTGGGEKLFF. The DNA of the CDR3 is TGTGCCAGCAGTCGATGGACAGGGGGCGGTGAAAAACTGTTTTTT.

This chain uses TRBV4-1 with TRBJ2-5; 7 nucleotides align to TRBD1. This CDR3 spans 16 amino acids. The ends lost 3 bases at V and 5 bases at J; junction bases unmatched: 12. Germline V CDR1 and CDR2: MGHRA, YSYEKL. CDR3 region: CASSQITGDLGETQYF. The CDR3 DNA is TGCGCCAGCAGCCAGATAACAGGGGATCTGGGGGAGACCCAGTACTTC.

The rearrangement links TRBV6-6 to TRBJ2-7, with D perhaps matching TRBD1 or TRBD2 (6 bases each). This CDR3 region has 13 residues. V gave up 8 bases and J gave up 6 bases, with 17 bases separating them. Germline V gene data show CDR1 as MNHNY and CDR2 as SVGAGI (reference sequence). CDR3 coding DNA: TGTGCCAGCGGACTAACAGGGTACGGCGAGCAGTACTTC. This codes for CASGLTGYGEQYF.

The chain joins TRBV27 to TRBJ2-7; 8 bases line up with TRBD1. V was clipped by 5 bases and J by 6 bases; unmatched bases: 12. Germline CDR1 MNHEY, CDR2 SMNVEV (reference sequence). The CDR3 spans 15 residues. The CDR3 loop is CASSPRDRQSGEQYF. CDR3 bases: TGTGCCAGCAGTCCCCGGGACAGGCAGTCAGGCGAGCAGTACTTC.

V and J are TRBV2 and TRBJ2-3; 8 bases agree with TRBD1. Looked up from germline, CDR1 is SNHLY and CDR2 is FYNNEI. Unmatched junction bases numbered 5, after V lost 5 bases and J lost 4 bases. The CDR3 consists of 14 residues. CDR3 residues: CASSPGTGPDTQYF. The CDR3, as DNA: TGTGCCAGCAGTCCCGGGACAGGACCAGATACGCAGTATTTT.

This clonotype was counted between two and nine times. The CDR3 loop is CASSYSGGGETQYF. CDR3 bases: TGTGCCAGCAGTTACTCGGGCGGGGGAGAGACCCAGTACTTC. The chain links TRBV6-5 to TRBJ2-5; 7 positions match TRBD2. V trimming: 0 bases; J trimming: 4 bases; junction bases outside the gene matches: 2. Germline V gives CDR1 MNHEY, CDR2 SVGAGI. This CDR3 contains 14 residues.

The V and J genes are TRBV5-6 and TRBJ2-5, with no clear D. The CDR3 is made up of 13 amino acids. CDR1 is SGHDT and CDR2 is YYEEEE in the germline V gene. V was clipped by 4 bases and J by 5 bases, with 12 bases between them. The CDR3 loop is CASSPVSVETQYF. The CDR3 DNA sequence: TGTGCCAGCAGCCCGGTGTCTGTGGAGACCCAGTACTTC. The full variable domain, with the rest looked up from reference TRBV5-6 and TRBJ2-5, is DAGVTQSPTHLIKTRGQQVTLRCSPKSGHDTVSWYQQALGQGPQFIFQYYEEEERQRGNFPDRFSGHQFPNYSSELNVNALLLGDSALYLCASSPVSVETQYFGPGTRLLVL.

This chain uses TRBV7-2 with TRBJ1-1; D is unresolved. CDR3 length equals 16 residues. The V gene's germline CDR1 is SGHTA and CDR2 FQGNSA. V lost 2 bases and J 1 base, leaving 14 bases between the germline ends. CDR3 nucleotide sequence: TGTGCCAGCAGCTTAAACCCCTCTATTGGGAACACTGAAGCTTTCTTT. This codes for CASSLNPSIGNTEAFF.

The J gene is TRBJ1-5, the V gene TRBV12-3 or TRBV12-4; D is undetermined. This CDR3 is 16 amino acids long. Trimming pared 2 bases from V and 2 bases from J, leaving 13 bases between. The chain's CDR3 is CASSLNGPWGNQPQHF. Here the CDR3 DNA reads TGTGCCAGCAGTTTAAATGGTCCCTGGGGCAATCAGCCCCAGCATTTT.

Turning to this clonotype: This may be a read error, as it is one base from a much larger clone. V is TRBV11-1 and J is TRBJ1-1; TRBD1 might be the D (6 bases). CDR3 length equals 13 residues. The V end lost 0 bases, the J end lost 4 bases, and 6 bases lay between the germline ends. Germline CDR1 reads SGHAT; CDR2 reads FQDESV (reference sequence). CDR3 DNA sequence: TGTGCCAGCAGCTTAGCAGGGGGCACTGAAGCTTTCTTT. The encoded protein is CASSLAGGTEAFF.

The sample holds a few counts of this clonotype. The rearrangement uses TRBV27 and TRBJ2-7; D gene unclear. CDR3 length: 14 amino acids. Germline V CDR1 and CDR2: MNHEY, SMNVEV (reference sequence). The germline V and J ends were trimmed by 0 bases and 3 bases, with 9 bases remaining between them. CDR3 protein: CASSLSGINYEQYF. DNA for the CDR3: TGTGCCAGCAGTTTATCGGGGATAAACTACGAGCAGTACTTC.

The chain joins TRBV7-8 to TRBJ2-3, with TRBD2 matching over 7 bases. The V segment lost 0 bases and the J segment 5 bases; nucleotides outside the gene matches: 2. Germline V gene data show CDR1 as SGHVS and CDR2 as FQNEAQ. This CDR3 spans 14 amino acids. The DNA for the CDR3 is TGTGCCAGCAGCTTAGCGGCGGGGGTAGATACGCAGTATTTT. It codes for CASSLAAGVDTQYF.

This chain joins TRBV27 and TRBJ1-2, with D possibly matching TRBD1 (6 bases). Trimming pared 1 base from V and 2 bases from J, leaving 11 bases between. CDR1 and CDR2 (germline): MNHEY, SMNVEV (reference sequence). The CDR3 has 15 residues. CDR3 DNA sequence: TGTGCCAGCAGTTTATTTGCAGGGGCAAACTATGGCTACACCTTC. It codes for CASSLFAGANYGYTF.

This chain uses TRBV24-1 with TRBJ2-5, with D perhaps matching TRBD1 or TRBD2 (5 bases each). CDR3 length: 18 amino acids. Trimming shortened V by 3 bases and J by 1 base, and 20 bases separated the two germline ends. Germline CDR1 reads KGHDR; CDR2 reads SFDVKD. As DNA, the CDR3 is TGTGCCACCAGTGATCCTCCGGGGACCCGACGGCCCCAAGAGACCCAGTACTTC. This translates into CATSDPPGTRRPQETQYF.

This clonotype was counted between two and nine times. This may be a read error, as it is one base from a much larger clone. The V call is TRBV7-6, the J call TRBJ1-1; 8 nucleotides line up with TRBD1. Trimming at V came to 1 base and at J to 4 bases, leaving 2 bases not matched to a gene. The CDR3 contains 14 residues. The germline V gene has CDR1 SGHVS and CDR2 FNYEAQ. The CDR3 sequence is CASSLGTGSTEAFF. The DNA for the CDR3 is TGTGCCAGCAGCTTAGGGACAGGGAGCACTGAAGCTTTCTTT. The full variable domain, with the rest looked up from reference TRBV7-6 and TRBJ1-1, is GAGVSQSPRYKVTKRGQDVALRCDPISGHVSLYWYRQALGQGPEFLTYFNYEAQQDKSGLPNDRFSAERPEGSISTLTIQRTEQRDSAMYRCASSLGTGSTEAFFGQGTRLTVV.

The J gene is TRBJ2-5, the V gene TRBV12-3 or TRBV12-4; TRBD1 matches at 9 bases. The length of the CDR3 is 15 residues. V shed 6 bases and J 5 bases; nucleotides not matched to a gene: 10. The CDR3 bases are TGTGCCAGCAGATCCTCCGGGACAGGGAACGAGACCCAGTACTTC. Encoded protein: CASRSSGTGNETQYF.

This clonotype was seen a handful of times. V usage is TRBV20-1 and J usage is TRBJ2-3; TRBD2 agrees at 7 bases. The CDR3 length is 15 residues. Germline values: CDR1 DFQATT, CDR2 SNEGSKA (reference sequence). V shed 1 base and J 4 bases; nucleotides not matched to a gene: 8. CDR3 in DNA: TGCAGTGCTAGAGGCTCGGGGGGTTGGGCAGATACGCAGTATTTT. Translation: CSARGSGGWADTQYF.

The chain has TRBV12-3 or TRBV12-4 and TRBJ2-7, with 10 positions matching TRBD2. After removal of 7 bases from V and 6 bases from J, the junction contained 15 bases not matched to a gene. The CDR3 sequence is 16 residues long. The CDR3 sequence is CASNVSPGLASLEQYF. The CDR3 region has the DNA TGTGCCAGCAACGTCTCTCCGGGACTAGCGTCCCTCGAGCAGTACTTC.

CDR3 in amino acids: CASDDRGRIVETQYF. The CDR3 DNA sequence: TGTGCCAGCGATGACAGGGGACGAATTGTTGAGACCCAGTACTTC. The chain employs TRBV2 and TRBJ2-5, with TRBD1 identical over 8 bases. The V gene end was trimmed by 8 bases and the J gene end by 5 bases; junction bases not matched to a gene: 13. The CDR3 has 15 residues. Looked up from germline, CDR1 is SNHLY and CDR2 is FYNNEI.

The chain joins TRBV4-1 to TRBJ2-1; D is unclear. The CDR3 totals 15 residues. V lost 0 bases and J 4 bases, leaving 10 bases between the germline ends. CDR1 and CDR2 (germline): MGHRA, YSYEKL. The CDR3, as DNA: TGCGCCAGCAGCCAAGAGGGTCCGGGTTACAATGAGCAGTTCTTC. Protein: CASSQEGPGYNEQFF.

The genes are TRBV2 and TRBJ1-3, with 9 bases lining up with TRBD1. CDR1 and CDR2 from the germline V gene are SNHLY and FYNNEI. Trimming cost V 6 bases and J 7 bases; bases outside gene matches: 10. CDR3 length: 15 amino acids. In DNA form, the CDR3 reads TGTGCCAGCAGGGATTTCACAGGGGGCGCGAACACCATATATTTT. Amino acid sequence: CASRDFTGGANTIYF.

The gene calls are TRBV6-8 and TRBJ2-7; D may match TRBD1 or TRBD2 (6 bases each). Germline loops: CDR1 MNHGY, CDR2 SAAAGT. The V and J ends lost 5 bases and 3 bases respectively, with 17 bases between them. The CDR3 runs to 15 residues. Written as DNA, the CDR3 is TGTGCCAGCAGTGACACGGGGGACACCTACTACGAGCAGTACTTC. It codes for CASSDTGDTYYEQYF.

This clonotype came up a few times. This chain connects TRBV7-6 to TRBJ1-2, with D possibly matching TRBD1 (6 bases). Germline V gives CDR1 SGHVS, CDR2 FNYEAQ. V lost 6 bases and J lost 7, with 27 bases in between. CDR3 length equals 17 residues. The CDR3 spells CASRSQGQGMSDGGYTF. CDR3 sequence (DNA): TGTGCCAGCAGATCCCAGGGGCAGGGAATGTCAGATGGTGGCTACACCTTC.

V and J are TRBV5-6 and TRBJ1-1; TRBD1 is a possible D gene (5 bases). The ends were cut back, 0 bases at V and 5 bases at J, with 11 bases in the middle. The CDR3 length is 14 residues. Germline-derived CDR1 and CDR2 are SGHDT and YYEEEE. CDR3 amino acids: CASSLDQGGTEAFF. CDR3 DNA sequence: TGTGCCAGCAGCTTGGATCAGGGAGGAACTGAAGCTTTCTTT.

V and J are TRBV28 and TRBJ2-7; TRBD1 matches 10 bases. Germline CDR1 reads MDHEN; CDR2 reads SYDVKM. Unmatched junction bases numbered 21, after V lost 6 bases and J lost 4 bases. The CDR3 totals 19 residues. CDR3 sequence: CASSTPTTRDRGKGYEQYF. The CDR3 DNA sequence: TGTGCCAGCAGCACACCGACTACCAGGGACAGGGGTAAGGGTTACGAGCAGTACTTC.

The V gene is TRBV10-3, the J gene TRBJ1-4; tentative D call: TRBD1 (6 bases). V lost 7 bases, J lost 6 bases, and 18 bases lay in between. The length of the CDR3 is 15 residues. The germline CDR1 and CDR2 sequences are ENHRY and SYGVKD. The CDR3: CAIKSGVGFHEKLFF. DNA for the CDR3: TGTGCCATCAAGTCAGGGGTTGGATTTCATGAAAAACTGTTTTTT.